This TCR beta chain came from a study of blood T cell repertoires in COVID-19. In the study overall: The United States, Italy and Spain provided the acute and convalescent COVID-19 samples. PBMCs, B-cell-depleted T cells, or T cells were the source of the cDNA or gDNA that made up the material.

Assay: immunoSEQ multiplex PCR; the TCRdb copy retains only in-frame clones and omits some. This table has roughly 260,000 clones, under 90% appearing once. The length of the CDR3 is 16 residues. J was trimmed by 8 bases and V by 4 bases; bases with no gene match: 7. Germline V gene sequence: CDR1 ENHRY, CDR2 SYGVKD. The TCR originated in a woman under 30 with acute or convalescent COVID-19. The material sequenced was peripheral blood. This chain joins TRBV10-3 and TRBJ2-2; 13 bases agree with TRBD2. CDR3 amino acids: CAISVTGTSGTGELFF. Written as DNA, the CDR3 is TGTGCCATCAGTGTTACCGGGACTAGCGGGACTGGGGAGCTGTTTTTT.